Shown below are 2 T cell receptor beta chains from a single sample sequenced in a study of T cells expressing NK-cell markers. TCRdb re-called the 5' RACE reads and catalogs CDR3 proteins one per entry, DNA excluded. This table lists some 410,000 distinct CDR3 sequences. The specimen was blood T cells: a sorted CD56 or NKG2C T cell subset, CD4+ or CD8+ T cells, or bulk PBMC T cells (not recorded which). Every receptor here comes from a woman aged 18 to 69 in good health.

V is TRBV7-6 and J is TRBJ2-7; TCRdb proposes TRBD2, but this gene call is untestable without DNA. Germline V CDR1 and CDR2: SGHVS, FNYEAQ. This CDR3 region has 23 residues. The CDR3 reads CASSLPPNQGGSGKVGHSYEQYF.

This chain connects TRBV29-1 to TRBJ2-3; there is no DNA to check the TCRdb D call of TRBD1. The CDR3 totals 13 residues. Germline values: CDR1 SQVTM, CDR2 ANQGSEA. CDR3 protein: CSVEDRGPDTQYF.